A selection of T cell receptor beta chains follows, all from one sample in a study of cytomegalovirus exposure and HLA in healthy donors. Clones were sequenced by immunoSEQ multiplex PCR, and TCRdb holds only the in-frame ones, with some missing. The data contain about 110,000 clones, about four fifths of them singletons. The sequencing sample was made of PBMCs. Receptors originate from a man aged 35 to 55 in good health and CMV-seronegative. Both conserved end residues are part of each CDR3. Fields, in order: V gene, J gene, clone size, D gene, CDR3 protein, CDR3 DNA. A D gene is named only where the DNA matches it firmly. Size tells how often a clone was seen (once, few, many) or the class of an expanded clone, and some rows leave it out.

>TRBV7-9|TRBJ2-1|-|TRBD1
CASSSRDRGSVNEQFF
TGTGCCAGCAGCTCCCGGGACAGGGGGTCAGTGAATGAGCAGTTCTTC
>TRBV27|TRBJ1-4|-|-
CASFSQGAGEKLFF
TGTGCCAGCTTTTCCCAAGGGGCAGGGGAAAAACTGTTTTTT
>TRBV25-1|TRBJ2-1|-|TRBD1
CASSEFRTGAPYNEQFF
TGTGCCAGCAGTGAATTCCGTACAGGGGCCCCCTACAATGAGCAGTTCTTC
>TRBV5-1|TRBJ2-6|-|-
CASSVQGGGANVLTF
TGCGCCAGCAGCGTGCAGGGCGGTGGGGCCAACGTCCTGACTTTC
>TRBV15|TRBJ1-1|-|-
CATSREGGATEAFF
TGTGCCACCAGCAGAGAAGGGGGAGCCACTGAAGCTTTCTTT
>TRBV2|TRBJ1-5|-|-
CASSEISQNQPQHF
TGTGCCAGCAGTGAGATTAGCCAGAATCAGCCCCAGCATTTT
>TRBV6-1|TRBJ1-1|-|-
CASRWTAINTEAFF
TGTGCCAGCCGATGGACAGCCATAAACACTGAAGCTTTCTTT
>TRBV29-1|TRBJ1-2|-|TRBD1
CSVGDSGYTF
TGCAGCGTGGGGGACAGTGGCTACACCTTC
>TRBV27|TRBJ2-7|-|-
CASSLGPLFEQYF
TGTGCCAGCAGTTTGGGCCCACTTTTCGAGCAGTACTTC
>TRBV7-8|TRBJ2-7|-|-
CASSPRFAYEQYF
TGTGCCAGCAGCCCCCGGTTTGCCTACGAGCAGTACTTC
>TRBV19|TRBJ2-7|-|TRBD2
CASGGRASYEQYF
TGTGCCAGTGGCGGGAGGGCCTCCTACGAGCAGTACTTC
>TRBV18|TRBJ2-7|-|TRBD1
CASSPDRVAYEQYF
TGTGCCAGCTCCCCCGACAGGGTGGCATACGAGCAGTACTTC
>TRBV6-1|TRBJ2-1|-|TRBD1
CASSVGQGGYNEQFF
TGTGCCAGCAGTGTGGGACAGGGGGGATACAATGAGCAGTTCTTC
>TRBV11-3|TRBJ1-1|-|-
CASSLDQNTEAFF
TGTGCCAGCAGCTTAGATCAGAACACTGAAGCTTTCTTT
>TRBV7-9|TRBJ1-5|-|-
CASSLIENQPQHF
TGTGCCAGCAGCTTAATAGAAAACCAGCCCCAGCATTTT
>TRBV5-1|TRBJ1-1|-|TRBD1
CASSTDRLNTEAFF
TGCGCCAGCAGCACGGACAGGTTGAACACTGAAGCTTTCTTT
>TRBV15|TRBJ2-7|few|TRBD1
CATSRARDSYEQYF
TGTGCCACCAGCAGAGCCAGGGACAGCTACGAGCAGTACTTC